The 32 T cell receptor beta chains below were found in one sample sequenced in a study of graft-versus-host responses after intestinal transplantation. Data came from immunoSEQ multiplex PCR; TCRdb stores just in-frame clones and leaves some out. The table lists approximately 110,000 clones, about 92% of them singletons. For these TCRs, the target antigens are not known. The material was unstimulated CD8+ T cells sorted from spleen or lymph node cells, obtained before transplant. Receptor source: a human donor who was the organ donor for an intestinal transplant.

This clone was recorded only once. The chain uses TRBV11-2 and TRBJ1-4; D is perhaps TRBD1 (5 bases). Trimming cost V 5 bases and J 8 bases, with 18 bases left between them. This CDR3 is built from 15 residues. CDR1 is SGHAT and CDR2 is FQNNGV in the germline V gene. CDR3 nucleotide sequence: TGTGCCAGCAGCCTACATGTAAGGGGAGGGGAAAAACTGTTTTTT. It codes for CASSLHVRGGEKLFF.

This clone has only a few counts. V and J are TRBV19 and TRBJ1-1; the D gene is possibly TRBD1 (6 bases). Germline values: CDR1 LNHDA, CDR2 SQIVND (reference sequence). Trimming took 7 bases from V and 1 from J, leaving 16 bases between them. CDR3 length equals 15 residues. CDR3 DNA: TGTGCCAGTAATTGGGGCGCAGGGGCGAACACTGAAGCTTTCTTT. Protein sequence: CASNWGAGANTEAFF.

This chain connects TRBV2 to TRBJ2-7, with D possibly called TRBD1 or TRBD2 (5 bases each). CDR3 length: 14 residues. V gave up 6 bases and J gave up 2 bases, with 14 bases separating them. Germline CDR1 reads SNHLY; CDR2 reads FYNNEI. CDR3 loop: CASSQGPVPYEQYF. The DNA of the CDR3 is TGTGCCAGCAGCCAGGGACCAGTACCCTACGAGCAGTACTTC.

The V and J genes are TRBV7-6 and TRBJ2-3; possible D gene TRBD1, 6 bases. This CDR3 has 15 residues. Trimming pared 2 bases from V and 6 bases from J, leaving 15 bases between. The germline gives CDR1 SGHVS, CDR2 FNYEAQ. DNA of the CDR3: TGTGCCAGCAGCTTACTCACAGGGTCAGGGGATACGCAGTATTTT. Translation: CASSLLTGSGDTQYF.

The gene calls are TRBV27 and TRBJ2-5; D is undetermined. The CDR3 spans 15 residues. Trimming cost V 3 bases and J 1 base, with 12 bases left between them. Germline-derived CDR1 and CDR2 are MNHEY and SMNVEV (reference sequence). The CDR3 nucleotides are TGTGCCAGCAGTTTTACGGGTGCCGGCCAAGAGACCCAGTACTTC. It specifies CASSFTGAGQETQYF.

The V call is TRBV7-6, the J call TRBJ2-5, with D hard to call. The germline V gene encodes CDR1 SGHVS and CDR2 FNYEAQ. The germline V and J ends were trimmed by 1 base and 0 bases, with 6 bases remaining between them. This CDR3 has 14 amino acids. The CDR3 coding sequence is TGTGCCAGCAGCTTAGACGCCTACCAAGAGACCCAGTACTTC. This gives the protein CASSLDAYQETQYF.

The rearrangement uses TRBV15 and TRBJ2-3; 7 bases fit TRBD2. Germline CDR1 LNHNV, CDR2 YYDKDF (reference sequence). J gave up 0 bases and V 0 bases, and 6 bases lay outside the gene matches. The length of the CDR3 is 17 residues. The CDR3 DNA reads TGTGCCACCAGCAGAGAAGGGAAAGCGGGAAGCACAGATACGCAGTATTTT. Translating gives CATSREGKAGSTDTQYF.

The chain links TRBV4-1 to TRBJ1-1, with D possibly TRBD1 on 6 matching bases. The V end lost 1 base, the J end lost 2 bases, and 23 bases lay between the germline ends. Germline V CDR1 and CDR2: MGHRA, YSYEKL. The CDR3 has 19 amino acids. CDR3 protein: CASSQAGVGQQASNTEAFF. The CDR3 DNA reads as TGCGCCAGCAGCCAAGCTGGGGTAGGACAGCAAGCATCCAACACTGAAGCTTTCTTT.

The V and J genes are TRBV5-4 and TRBJ2-1; D possibly corresponds to TRBD2 (6 bases). V was shortened by 0 bases and J by 8 bases, with 12 bases between the two germline ends. The germline V gene encodes CDR1 SGHNT and CDR2 YYREEE (reference sequence). CDR3 length equals 14 residues. The CDR3 loop reads CASSLGREGDEQFF. The CDR3 DNA is TGTGCCAGCAGCTTGGGGCGGGAAGGAGATGAGCAGTTCTTC. Looking up the rest from reference TRBV5-4 and TRBJ2-1 gives the full variable domain: ETGVTQSPTHLIKTRGQQVTLRCSSQSGHNTVSWYQQALGQGPQFIFQYYREEENGRGNFPPRFSGLQFPNYSSELNVNALELDDSALYLCASSLGREGDEQFFGPGTRLTVL.

The CDR3, as DNA: TGTGCCAGCAGCTCGGGACAGACAGATACGCAGTATTTT. Protein product: CASSSGQTDTQYF. V and J are TRBV11-2 and TRBJ2-3; 7 bases line up with TRBD1. With V trimmed by 4 bases and J by 3 bases, 1 base remained unmatched. The CDR3 has 13 amino acids. Germline V gene lookup returns CDR1 SGHAT and CDR2 FQNNGV. Combining the CDR3 with reference TRBV11-2 and TRBJ2-3 gives the whole variable domain EAGVAQSPRYKIIEKRQSVAFWCNPISGHATLYWYQQILGQGPKLLIQFQNNGVVDDSQLPKDRFSAERLKGVDSTLKIQPAKLEDSAVYLCASSSGQTDTQYFGPGTRLTVL.

This chain connects TRBV20-1 to TRBJ2-7; the D is unclear. The V gene lost 3 bases and the J gene lost 3 bases, with 6 bases spanning the gap. The germline CDR1 and CDR2 sequences are DFQATT and SNEGSKA (reference sequence). The CDR3 is 11 residues long. The CDR3 spells CSASWGYEQYF. DNA of the CDR3: TGCAGTGCTAGTTGGGGCTACGAGCAGTACTTC.

The chain couples TRBV9 to TRBJ2-7; 7 positions agree with TRBD1. With 4 bases clipped from V and 3 bases from J, the junction kept 7 bases outside the gene matches. Germline V lookup: CDR1 SGDLS, CDR2 YYNGEE. The CDR3 loop spans 14 amino acids. CDR3 sequence (DNA): TGTGCCAGCAGCAAAGGACAGGACGGCTACGAGCAGTACTTC. This translates into CASSKGQDGYEQYF. The full variable domain, completed using reference TRBV9 and TRBJ2-7, is DSGVTQTPKHLITATGQRVTLRCSPRSGDLSVYWYQQSLDQGLQFLIQYYNGEERAKGNILERFSAQQFPDLHSELNLSSLELGDSALYFCASSKGQDGYEQYFGPGTRLTVT.

The rearrangement joins TRBV4-1 to TRBJ1-2; D not resolved. The CDR3 has 13 residues. Germline CDR1 reads MGHRA; CDR2 reads YSYEKL. Between the trimmed V and J ends, which lost 4 bases and 5 bases, there was a span of 11 bases. CDR3 protein: CASSLPDTYGYTF. CDR3 nucleotide sequence: TGCGCCAGCAGCCTCCCCGACACGTATGGCTACACCTTC.

The rearrangement links TRBV7-2 to TRBJ1-1, with TRBD1 matching over 7 bases. Germline loops: CDR1 SGHTA, CDR2 FQGNSA. The CDR3 has 15 residues. V lost 6 bases and J lost 5; bases outside the gene matches: 12. The CDR3 nucleotides are TGTGCCAGCAGTTTATGGCCGTTACAGGGGACTGAAGCTTTCTTT. This encodes CASSLWPLQGTEAFF.

The rearrangement joins TRBV21-1 to TRBJ2-5. TRBV21-1 is recorded as a pseudogene. This CDR3 spans 16 amino acids. CDR3 sequence (DNA): TGTGCCCCACAGACCTGCAGCGACTTTGTGGGGGAGACCCAGTACTTC. Translation: CAPQTCSDFVGETQYF.

J is TRBJ1-1 and V is TRBV13; 9 nucleotides line up with TRBD1. Trimming removed 5 bases from V and 5 bases from J; junction bases left unmatched: 9. CDR3 length equals 15 residues. Looked up from germline, CDR1 is PRHDT and CDR2 is FYEKMQ (reference sequence). The CDR3 bases are TGTGCCAGCAGCCTCCCGGGACAGGGAGGGACTGAAGCTTTCTTT. This codes for CASSLPGQGGTEAFF.

The chain is built from TRBV2 and TRBJ1-2; possibly TRBD1 for D (5 bases). The germline V and J ends were trimmed by 5 bases and 4 bases, with 17 bases remaining between them. The CDR3 totals 15 residues. Germline V gene sequence: CDR1 SNHLY, CDR2 FYNNEI. CDR3 loop: CASSPDPGPFYGYTF. The CDR3 DNA sequence: TGTGCCAGCAGTCCCGATCCGGGGCCCTTCTATGGCTACACCTTC.

CDR3 protein: CASSEVSGRSETQYF. In DNA form, the CDR3 reads TGTGCCAGCAGTGAGGTTAGCGGGAGGTCAGAGACCCAGTACTTC. The chain recombines TRBV6-1 with TRBJ2-5, with 10 positions matching TRBD2. Germline loops: CDR1 MNHNS, CDR2 SASEGT. This CDR3 is built from 15 residues. V shed 3 bases, J shed 4 bases, and the junction held 5 bases outside the gene matches.

The genes are TRBV14 and TRBJ2-6, with 7 bases matching TRBD1. The CDR3 covers 19 residues. Trimming at V came to 1 base and at J to 0 bases, leaving 9 bases not matched to a gene. The germline CDR1 and CDR2 sequences are SGHDN and FVKESK. The CDR3 DNA follows: TGTGCCAGCAGCCAAGGGGACAGCCCCCTTCCCTCTGGGGCCAACGTCCTGACTTTC. Its translation: CASSQGDSPLPSGANVLTF.

The chain joins TRBV4-2 to TRBJ2-7; TRBD2 matches 9 bases. There are 16 residues in the CDR3. CDR1 and CDR2 from the germline V gene are LGHNA and YNFKEQ. The J segment lost 2 bases and the V segment lost 6 bases, leaving 11 bases of the junction unmatched. CDR3 residues: CASSQSGTSRPYEQYF. The CDR3 bases are TGTGCCAGCAGTCAGAGCGGGACTAGCAGACCCTACGAGCAGTACTTC.

CDR3 sequence reads: CASSLPGDIAYEQYF. The CDR3 bases are TGTGCCAGCAGTTTACCGGGGGATATAGCCTACGAGCAGTACTTC. This chain uses TRBV28 with TRBJ2-7; D is perhaps TRBD2 (6 bases). The V and J ends lost 2 bases and 2 bases respectively, with 13 bases between them. In germline, CDR1 is MDHEN, CDR2 SYDVKM. CDR3 size: 15 residues.

In this sample, this clone turned up once. This chain links TRBV7-2 with TRBJ2-1; D not resolved. The CDR3 spans 13 residues. Germline V gene data show CDR1 as SGHTA and CDR2 as FQGNSA. Trimming left V 5 bases short and J 6 bases short, with 11 bases between. The CDR3: CASSVEVGNEQFF. DNA of the CDR3: TGTGCCAGCAGCGTGGAAGTGGGCAATGAGCAGTTCTTC.

The chain links TRBV5-1 to TRBJ2-5; unclear D gene. Trimming shortened V by 4 bases and J by 6 bases, and 7 bases separated the two germline ends. CDR1 SGHRS and CDR2 YFSETQ come from the germline V gene. The CDR3 runs 11 residues. CDR3 sequence reads: CASSPLKTQYF. Here the CDR3 DNA reads TGCGCCAGCAGCCCTCTGAAGACCCAGTACTTC.

The J gene is TRBJ2-5, the V gene TRBV2; D possibly corresponds to TRBD2 (6 bases). V was clipped by 4 bases and J by 0 bases, with 12 bases between them. This CDR3 contains 15 residues. Germline assignment: CDR1 SNHLY and CDR2 FYNNEI. CDR3 protein: CASSAGGAYQETQYF. The CDR3 nucleotides are TGTGCCAGCAGTGCGGGCGGGGCCTACCAAGAGACCCAGTACTTC.

This rearrangement joins TRBV30 to TRBJ1-1; D unclear. The V end lost 5 bases, the J end lost 0 bases, and 25 bases lay between the germline ends. The germline V gene encodes CDR1 GTSNPN and CDR2 SVGIG (reference sequence). This CDR3 comprises 18 residues. Written as DNA, the CDR3 is TGTGCCTGGTCCTACGGAATGGGGAATTCCCCAATGAACACTGAAGCTTTCTTT. Its protein product is CAWSYGMGNSPMNTEAFF.

The genes are TRBV19 and TRBJ2-1; TRBD2 aligns across 9 bases. Germline V gene lookup returns CDR1 LNHDA and CDR2 SQIVND (reference sequence). The CDR3 has 16 residues. Trimming cost V 5 bases and J 7 bases; bases outside gene matches: 12. The CDR3: CASSQIAGDSGNEQFF. The CDR3 nucleotides are TGTGCCAGTAGTCAAATAGCGGGAGACTCGGGAAATGAGCAGTTCTTC.

This chain links TRBV19 with TRBJ2-2; D is unresolved. Germline V lookup: CDR1 LNHDA, CDR2 SQIVND (reference sequence). The V and J ends lost 0 bases and 4 bases respectively, with 0 bases between them. The CDR3 has 12 amino acids. The CDR3 nucleotides read TGTGCCAGTAGTATAGACACCGGGGAGCTGTTTTTT. Translation gives CASSIDTGELFF.

The chain recombines TRBV18 with TRBJ2-7; possible D gene TRBD2, 6 bases. The CDR3 covers 14 residues. The ends were cut back, 0 bases at V and 1 base at J, with 7 bases in the middle. CDR1 is KGHSH, CDR2 LQKENI, per germline. The chain's CDR3 is CASSPPGLSYEQYF. The CDR3 coding sequence is TGTGCCAGCTCACCACCGGGACTTTCCTACGAGCAGTACTTC.

Points on this clone: Other DNA sequences in this sample translate to the same CDR3. The rearrangement joins TRBV6-5 to TRBJ2-7, with 9 bases identical to TRBD1. V trimming: 5 bases; J trimming: 6 bases; junction bases outside the gene matches: 8. The length of the CDR3 is 14 residues. Germline-derived CDR1 and CDR2 are MNHEY and SVGAGI. This CDR3 is CASSLRQGGGEQYF. CDR3 in DNA: TGTGCCAGCAGTCTAAGACAGGGGGGTGGCGAGCAGTACTTC.

The chain links TRBV28 to TRBJ1-2, with TRBD1 matching 7 bases. The germline V gene encodes CDR1 MDHEN and CDR2 SYDVKM. V dropped 6 bases and J dropped 8; count of bases not matched to a gene: 15. The CDR3 spans 15 residues. The CDR3 coding sequence is TGTGCCAGCAGCTCACTGTACAGGGGATTGGGCGGCTACACCTTC. Translation: CASSSLYRGLGGYTF.

The CDR3 nucleotides read TGTGCCAGAAGCTTGGTAGGGTGCAGGGGCCACGAGCAGTACTTC. Its protein is CARSLVGCRGHEQYF. The chain uses TRBV5-3 and TRBJ2-7, with a possible D match to TRBD1 (6 bases). Being an ORF, TRBV5-3 has a function that is uncertain. V gave up 0 bases and J gave up 5 bases, with 15 bases separating them. The CDR3 runs to 15 residues.

This chain links TRBV10-3 with TRBJ1-3; no clear D gene. This CDR3 comprises 15 residues. V gave up 3 bases and J gave up 0 bases, with 9 bases separating them. CDR1 and CDR2 from the germline V gene are ENHRY and SYGVKD. CDR3 nucleotide sequence: TGTGCCATCAGTGAATCTGGTATCTCTGGAAACACCATATATTTT. Encoded protein: CAISESGISGNTIYF.